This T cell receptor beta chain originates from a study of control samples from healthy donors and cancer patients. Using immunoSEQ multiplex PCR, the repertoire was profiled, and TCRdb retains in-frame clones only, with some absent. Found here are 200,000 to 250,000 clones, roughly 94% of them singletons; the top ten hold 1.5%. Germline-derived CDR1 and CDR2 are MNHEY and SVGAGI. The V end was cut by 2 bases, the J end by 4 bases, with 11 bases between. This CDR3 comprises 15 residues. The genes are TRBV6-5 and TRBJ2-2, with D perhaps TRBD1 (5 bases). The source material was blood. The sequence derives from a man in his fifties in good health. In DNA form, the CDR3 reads TGTGCCAGCAGTTACCGACAGAATCCCACCGGGGAGCTGTTTTTT. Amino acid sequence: CASSYRQNPTGELFF.